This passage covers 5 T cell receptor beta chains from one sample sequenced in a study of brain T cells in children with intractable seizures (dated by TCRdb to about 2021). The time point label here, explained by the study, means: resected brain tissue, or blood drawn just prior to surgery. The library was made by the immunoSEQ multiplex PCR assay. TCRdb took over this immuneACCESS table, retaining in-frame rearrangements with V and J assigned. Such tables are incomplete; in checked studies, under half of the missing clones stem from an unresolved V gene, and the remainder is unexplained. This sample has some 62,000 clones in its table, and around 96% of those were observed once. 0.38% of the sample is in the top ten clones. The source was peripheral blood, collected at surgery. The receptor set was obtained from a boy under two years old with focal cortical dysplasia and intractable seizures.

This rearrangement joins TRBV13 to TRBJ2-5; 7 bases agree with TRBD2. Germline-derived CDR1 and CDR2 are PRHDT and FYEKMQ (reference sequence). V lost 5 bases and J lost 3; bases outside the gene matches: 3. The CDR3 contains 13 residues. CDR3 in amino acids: CASSVGLEETQYF. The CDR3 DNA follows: TGTGCCAGCAGCGTCGGACTAGAAGAGACCCAGTACTTC.

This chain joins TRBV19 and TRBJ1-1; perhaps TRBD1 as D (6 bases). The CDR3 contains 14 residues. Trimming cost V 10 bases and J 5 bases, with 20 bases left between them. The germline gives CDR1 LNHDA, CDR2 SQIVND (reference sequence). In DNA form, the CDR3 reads TGTGCCACCAAAAGGAGGGGGGAGGGGACTGAAGCTTTCTTT. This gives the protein CATKRRGEGTEAFF.

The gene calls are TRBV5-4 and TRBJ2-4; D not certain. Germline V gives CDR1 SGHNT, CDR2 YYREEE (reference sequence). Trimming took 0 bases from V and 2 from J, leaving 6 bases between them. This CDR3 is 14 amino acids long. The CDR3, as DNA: TGTGCCAGCAGCTTGGTGGGATCCAAAAACATTCAGTACTTC. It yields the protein CASSLVGSKNIQYF.

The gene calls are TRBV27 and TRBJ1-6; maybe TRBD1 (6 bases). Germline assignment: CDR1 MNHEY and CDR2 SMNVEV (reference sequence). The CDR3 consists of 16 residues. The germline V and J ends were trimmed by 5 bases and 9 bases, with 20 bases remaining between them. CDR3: CASSTDIQGTASPLHF. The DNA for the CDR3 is TGTGCCAGCAGTACCGACATACAGGGCACTGCTTCACCCCTCCACTTT.

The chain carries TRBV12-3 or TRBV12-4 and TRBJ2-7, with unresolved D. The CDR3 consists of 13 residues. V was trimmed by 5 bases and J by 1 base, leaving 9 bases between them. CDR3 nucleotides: TGTGCCAGCAGTCGCGGTGAGTCCTACGAGCAGTACTTC. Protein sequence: CASSRGESYEQYF.